This TCR beta chain appears in the sequencing data of a study of CD8 T cells in ankylosing spondylitis. Regarding this clonotype: Its target is unknown.

TCRdb called the 5' RACE reads again in MiXCR, with one record for every CDR3 protein. Of 310,000 or so distinct CDR3 sequences listed, 20% are singletons. Per germline, CDR1 SGHDT and CDR2 YYEEEE. This CDR3 has 17 amino acids. Trimming stripped 4 bases from V and 0 bases from J, with 16 bases between. Study-level points and caveats: Characteristic, it appeared, of ankylosing spondylitis blood was a TCR beta motif of several highly homologous variants.

The source is a male donor with ankylosing spondylitis or in good health (not recorded which). The sample taken for sequencing was blood, either unsorted or a sorted T cell fraction (not recorded which). The chain joins TRBV5-6 to TRBJ2-2; possibly TRBD1 or TRBD2 for D (5 bases each). CDR3 protein: CASSPIWDAANTGELFF. The CDR3 DNA reads as TGTGCCAGCAGCCCAATATGGGACGCCGCGAACACCGGGGAGCTGTTTTTT. Full variable domain (missing parts from reference TRBV5-6 and TRBJ2-2): DAGVTQSPTHLIKTRGQQVTLRCSPKSGHDTVSWYQQALGQGPQFIFQYYEEEERQRGNFPDRFSGHQFPNYSSELNVNALLLGDSALYLCASSPIWDAANTGELFFGEGSRLTVL.